Listed here are 17 T cell receptor beta chains from one sample, sequenced in a study of shared clonotypes between healthy human individuals. Here immunoSEQ multiplex PCR was the method, and the copy in TCRdb shows in-frame clones only, minus some. This table has 950,000 to 1,100,000 clones, under 80% appearing once. Specimen: memory CD4+ T cells sorted from blood. Subset described: CD45RA-negative fraction. The origin of the receptors is a man aged 18-30 years in good health.

This rearrangement joins TRBV5-4 to TRBJ2-3; TRBD2 matches 8 bases. Germline CDR1 is SGHNT and CDR2 is YYREEE (reference sequence). The CDR3 consists of 17 residues. V shed 0 bases, J shed 4 bases, and the junction held 10 bases outside the gene matches. CDR3 residues: CASSLGVGGAVADTQYF. Here the CDR3 DNA reads TGTGCCAGCAGCTTGGGGGTCGGGGGGGCCGTGGCAGATACGCAGTATTTT.

The chain joins TRBV5-4 to TRBJ2-1; D gene ambiguous. CDR1 is SGHNT, CDR2 YYREEE, per germline (reference sequence). The CDR3 loop spans 13 amino acids. V lost 4 bases and J lost 9, with 14 bases in between. The DNA for the CDR3 is TGTGCCAGCAGCAAAGGAGCCAATAGTGAGCAGTTCTTC. This codes for CASSKGANSEQFF.

The genes are TRBV5-5 and TRBJ2-7; unclear D gene. This CDR3 is built from 16 residues. V was clipped by 3 bases and J by 4 bases, with 20 bases between them. Germline CDR1 and CDR2: SGHKS and YYEKEE (reference sequence). The CDR3 DNA reads TGTGCCAGCAGCTCAATCGGTACCCCGGAACCGTACGAGCAGTACTTC. It codes for CASSSIGTPEPYEQYF.

This sequence joins TRBV9 and TRBJ2-1; TRBD2 agrees at 11 bases. CDR3 length equals 17 residues. Germline CDR1 is SGDLS and CDR2 is YYNGEE. The V segment lost 3 bases and the J segment 1 base; nucleotides outside the gene matches: 6. CDR3 residues: CASSARLAGKSYNEQFF. The CDR3 DNA reads TGTGCCAGCAGCGCAAGACTAGCGGGAAAATCCTACAATGAGCAGTTCTTC.

The V and J genes are TRBV6-1 and TRBJ1-2; 9 nucleotides agree with TRBD1. The CDR3 length is 13 residues. Trimming cost V 4 bases and J 8 bases; bases outside gene matches: 5. Germline V gene sequence: CDR1 MNHNS, CDR2 SASEGT. CDR3 sequence reads: CASSARQGGGYTF. The DNA of the CDR3 is TGTGCCAGCAGTGCGAGACAGGGGGGCGGCTACACCTTC.

CDR3 sequence reads: CASNGGYSYEQYF. The CDR3 DNA is TGTGCCAGCAATGGGGGGTACTCCTACGAGCAGTACTTC. This rearrangement joins TRBV2 to TRBJ2-7, with D perhaps TRBD2 (6 bases). The germline V gene has CDR1 SNHLY and CDR2 FYNNEI. Trimming took 7 bases from V and 0 from J, leaving 10 bases between them. The CDR3 is 13 amino acids. The complete variable domain, with remaining parts taken from reference TRBV2 and TRBJ2-7, reads EPEVTQTPSHQVTQMGQEVILRCVPISNHLYFYWYRQILGQKVEFLVSFYNNEISEKSEIFDDQFSVERPDGSNFTLKIRSTKLEDSAMYFCASNGGYSYEQYFGPGTRLTVT.

This clone was observed once. V usage is TRBV2 and J usage is TRBJ1-5; tentative D call: TRBD1 (5 bases). In germline, CDR1 is SNHLY, CDR2 FYNNEI. V shed 3 bases and J shed 2 bases, with 11 bases lying between them. The CDR3 runs to 15 residues. CDR3: CASSDGGRGNQPQHF. The CDR3 DNA reads TGTGCCAGCAGTGATGGGGGAAGGGGCAATCAGCCCCAGCATTTT.

The rearrangement joins TRBV10-1 to TRBJ2-5, with 7 bases identical to TRBD2. V lost 0 bases, J lost 2 bases, and 3 bases stayed unmatched. The length of the CDR3 is 15 residues. The germline V gene encodes CDR1 WNHNN and CDR2 SYGVQD (reference sequence). The CDR3 DNA reads as TGCGCCAGCAGTGAGTCGAAAGCGGGACAAGAGACCCAGTACTTC. It yields the protein CASSESKAGQETQYF.

In the case of this clone: A far larger clone differs by one base, so this is likely a read error. The gene calls are TRBV5-8 and TRBJ1-1; D is unclear. Germline loops: CDR1 SGHTS, CDR2 YDEGEE. CDR3 size: 13 residues. Trimming stripped 0 bases from V and 0 bases from J, with 3 bases between. The CDR3 here is CASSLEMNTEAFF. In nucleotides, the CDR3 is TGTGCCAGCAGCTTGGAGATGAACACTGAAGCTTTCTTT.

The chain combines TRBV29-1 with TRBJ2-7; a weak D match, TRBD2 (5 bases). Germline-derived CDR1 and CDR2 are SQVTM and ANQGSEA. The ends were cut back, 4 bases at V and 1 base at J, with 11 bases in the middle. The CDR3 covers 13 residues. The CDR3 sequence: CSVGSGMSYEQYF. The CDR3 DNA reads TGCAGCGTTGGTTCGGGGATGTCCTACGAGCAGTACTTC.

CDR3: CAIRTGAGQGRTGELFF. The CDR3 bases are TGTGCCATCAGGACAGGGGCGGGACAGGGAAGAACCGGGGAGCTGTTTTTT. The V call is TRBV10-3, the J call TRBJ2-2; 9 nucleotides match TRBD1. The V gene end was trimmed by 6 bases and the J gene end by 5 bases; junction bases not matched to a gene: 13. The CDR3 is 17 amino acids. Germline V lookup: CDR1 ENHRY, CDR2 SYGVKD.

The rearrangement uses TRBV10-3 and TRBJ2-5, with D possibly TRBD2 on 5 matching bases. Germline lookup yields CDR1 ENHRY and CDR2 SYGVKD. V dropped 0 bases and J dropped 5 bases, with 16 bases sitting between them. The CDR3 contains 16 residues. The DNA of the CDR3 is TGTGCCATCAGTGAGTCTCTGCTTAGTCCGGGGGAGACCCAGTACTTC. Its translation: CAISESLLSPGETQYF.

The chain joins TRBV5-1 to TRBJ2-7; the match to TRBD2 covers 7 bases. V was clipped by 6 bases and J by 5 bases; unmatched bases: 8. From germline, CDR1 is SGHRS and CDR2 YFSETQ. This CDR3 has 13 residues. CDR3 bases: TGCGCCAGCAAGTGGGGGAGCGGGGACGAGCAGTACTTC. Translating gives CASKWGSGDEQYF.

The chain employs TRBV7-2 and TRBJ2-3; TRBD2 matches at 12 bases. This CDR3 region has 16 residues. Germline values: CDR1 SGHTA, CDR2 FQGNSA. J lost 5 bases, V lost 4 bases, and 7 bases had no gene match. Here the CDR3 reads CASSSRTSGNGDTQYF. CDR3 in DNA: TGTGCCAGCAGCTCCCGGACTAGCGGGAATGGAGATACGCAGTATTTT.

The rearrangement uses TRBV18 and TRBJ2-7; 9 bases align to TRBD1. Germline lookup yields CDR1 KGHSH and CDR2 LQKENI. The CDR3 spans 9 residues. The CDR3 protein is CASFRDRVV. The CDR3 DNA reads TGTGCCAGCTTCCGGGACAGGGTAGTC.

The V and J genes are TRBV6-1 and TRBJ1-2; D remains ambiguous. V was trimmed by 3 bases and J by 4 bases, leaving 9 bases between them. The CDR3 is 13 residues long. Germline CDR1 and CDR2: MNHNS and SASEGT. The CDR3 DNA is TGTGCCAGCAGTGAGACGGAGGGCTATGGCTACACCTTC. Amino acids: CASSETEGYGYTF.

The rearrangement joins TRBV7-9 to TRBJ2-5; 7 positions match TRBD1. Germline CDR1 and CDR2: SEHNR and FQNEAQ (reference sequence). The CDR3 sequence is 17 residues long. The V and J ends lost 2 bases and 4 bases, in that order; junction bases with no gene match: 13. CDR3 nucleotides: TGTGCCAGCAGCTTAACTTTAACAGGGGTGAGGAGAGAGACCCAGTACTTC. Amino acids: CASSLTLTGVRRETQYF.